This entry lists 22 T cell receptor beta chains sequenced from one sample in a study of technical replicates of blood from a few donors. Profiled with immunoSEQ multiplex PCR; TCRdb holds only in-frame clones, not every one. This sample has about 60,000 clones, with roughly 86% found just once. Sequenced material: PBMCs. These receptors were collected from a human donor in good health. Some clones in this sample may be carry-over from other donors' samples.

The V call is TRBV18, the J call TRBJ2-5, with D unclear. V was pared by 3 bases and J by 5 bases, with 10 bases between. Per germline, CDR1 KGHSH and CDR2 LQKENI. The CDR3 spans 13 residues. The CDR3 is CASSPGFWETQYF. CDR3 in DNA: TGTGCCAGCTCACCCGGGTTCTGGGAGACCCAGTACTTC. Combining the CDR3 with reference TRBV18 and TRBJ2-5 gives the whole variable domain NAGVMQNPRHLVRRRGQEARLRCSPMKGHSHVYWYRQLPEEGLKFMVYLQKENIIDESGMPKERFSAEFPKEGPSILRIQQVVRGDSAAYFCASSPGFWETQYFGPGTRLLVL.

The V gene is TRBV4-3, the J gene TRBJ1-4, with D perhaps TRBD1 (5 bases). Germline V gene lookup returns CDR1 LGHNA and CDR2 YSLEER. V lost 0 bases, J lost 6 bases, and 8 bases lay in between. The CDR3 loop spans 14 amino acids. CDR3 residues: CASSQDRDYEKLFF. The CDR3 nucleotides are TGCGCCAGCAGCCAAGATAGGGACTATGAAAAACTGTTTTTT.

The genes are TRBV2 and TRBJ2-2, with 9 bases aligning to TRBD2. The CDR3 extends over 15 amino acids. Per the germline V gene, CDR1 is SNHLY and CDR2 is FYNNEI. V trimming: 1 base; J trimming: 5 bases; junction bases outside the gene matches: 2. CDR3 DNA sequence: TGTGCCAGCAGTGAAGGGCTAGCGGGAACCGGGGAGCTGTTTTTT. Residues: CASSEGLAGTGELFF. The variable domain in full, with the rest retrieved from reference TRBV2 and TRBJ2-2, is EPEVTQTPSHQVTQMGQEVILRCVPISNHLYFYWYRQILGQKVEFLVSFYNNEISEKSEIFDDQFSVERPDGSNFTLKIRSTKLEDSAMYFCASSEGLAGTGELFFGEGSRLTVL.

The chain recombines TRBV10-3 with TRBJ2-2, with 7 nucleotides matching TRBD2. CDR1 and CDR2 (germline): ENHRY, SYGVKD. The ends lost 5 bases at V and 3 bases at J; junction bases unmatched: 9. This CDR3 has 16 residues. The DNA of the CDR3 is TGTGCCATCAGTACCCTAGGGGAGGGGTACACCGGGGAGCTGTTTTTT. This gives the protein CAISTLGEGYTGELFF.

This chain connects TRBV10-3 to TRBJ2-7; 10 nucleotides line up with TRBD1. After removal of 7 bases from V and 2 bases from J, the junction contained 2 bases not matched to a gene. In germline, CDR1 is ENHRY, CDR2 SYGVKD. This CDR3 is built from 13 residues. CDR3 protein: CAINGQGAYEQYF. CDR3 DNA sequence: TGTGCCATCAACGGACAGGGGGCCTACGAGCAGTACTTC.

J is TRBJ2-1 and V is TRBV2, with TRBD2 matching 13 bases. After removal of 1 base from V and 9 bases from J, the junction contained 3 bases not matched to a gene. CDR3 length: 15 residues. CDR1 is SNHLY and CDR2 is FYNNEI in the germline V gene. CDR3 amino acids: CASSEGTSGGLEQFF. CDR3 DNA sequence: TGTGCCAGCAGTGAAGGGACTAGCGGGGGACTTGAGCAGTTCTTC.

The chain is built from TRBV9 and TRBJ1-2; a possible D gene is TRBD1 (5 bases). Germline V gene data show CDR1 as SGDLS and CDR2 as YYNGEE. Trimming cost V 3 bases and J 2 bases, with 23 bases left between them. CDR3 length equals 18 residues. The CDR3 DNA is TGTGCCAGCAGCGCAGTGGCCCTGCGGGGGGAGTCCAACTATGGCTACACCTTC. Amino acids: CASSAVALRGESNYGYTF.

The chain recombines TRBV11-2 with TRBJ1-4; D not resolved. CDR3 length equals 15 residues. Germline V CDR1 and CDR2: SGHAT, FQNNGV. Trimming cost V 1 base and J 7 bases, with 13 bases left between them. For the CDR3, the DNA is TGTGCCAGCAGCTTAGCTACTTCTCGGGGTGAAAAACTGTTTTTT. This encodes CASSLATSRGEKLFF.

V usage is TRBV5-6 and J usage is TRBJ2-5, with 7 bases identical to TRBD2. The trim removed 3 bases at V and 0 bases at J, leaving 8 bases unmatched. The CDR3 spans 16 residues. Germline CDR1 SGHDT, CDR2 YYEEEE. The CDR3 nucleotides are TGTGCCAGCAGCTCCGCCTTGGGGGGGTACCAAGAGACCCAGTACTTC. It codes for CASSSALGGYQETQYF.

This clone is a singleton in its sample. The chain has TRBV6-1 and TRBJ2-1; tentative D call: TRBD1 (6 bases). Germline assignment: CDR1 MNHNS and CDR2 SASEGT. V gave up 7 bases and J gave up 6 bases, with 19 bases separating them. CDR3 length equals 15 residues. CDR3 in amino acids: CASTPDRFMINEQFF. CDR3 bases: TGTGCCAGCACCCCTGACAGGTTTATGATCAATGAGCAGTTCTTC.

This chain connects TRBV2 to TRBJ2-5; maybe TRBD1 (5 bases). Looked up from germline, CDR1 is SNHLY and CDR2 is FYNNEI. Trimming pared 5 bases from V and 0 bases from J, leaving 7 bases between. CDR3 length: 13 amino acids. DNA of the CDR3: TGTGCCAGCAGTAAGGACAACCAAGAGACCCAGTACTTC. Translating gives CASSKDNQETQYF.

The rearrangement links TRBV5-1 to TRBJ2-3; 10 bases are a match to TRBD1. The V gene's germline CDR1 is SGHRS and CDR2 YFSETQ. V shed 4 bases and J 6 bases; nucleotides not matched to a gene: 8. This CDR3 comprises 15 residues. CDR3 region: CASSLLGTGVDTQYF. In DNA, the CDR3 is TGCGCCAGCAGCCTCCTGGGGACAGGGGTCGATACGCAGTATTTT.

The V call is TRBV4-1, the J call TRBJ2-3; TRBD2 might be the D (7 bases). The germline V gene encodes CDR1 MGHRA and CDR2 YSYEKL. Deletions cut 3 bases from V and 1 base from J, with 14 bases between. The CDR3 totals 16 residues. The CDR3 DNA follows: TGCGCCAGCAGCCACGGGGGGCAGCCCCGCACAGATACGCAGTATTTT. This sequence encodes CASSHGGQPRTDTQYF.

V is TRBV7-9 and J is TRBJ1-2; tentatively, D is TRBD1 (5 bases). V lost 2 bases to trimming and J lost 0 bases, with 13 bases between them. The CDR3 extends over 16 amino acids. Looked up from germline, CDR1 is SEHNR and CDR2 is FQNEAQ (reference sequence). Written as DNA, the CDR3 is TGTGCCAGCAGCTTATTGGTGGGGCCCCCTAACTATGGCTACACCTTC. Translation: CASSLLVGPPNYGYTF.

This clone was recorded once. V and J are TRBV4-1 and TRBJ1-5, with no clear D. Trimming left V 0 bases short and J 11 bases short, with 11 bases between. This CDR3 is built from 13 residues. The germline V gene has CDR1 MGHRA and CDR2 YSYEKL. The CDR3 DNA sequence: TGCGCCAGCAGCCAAGATTACGGTTCGTCCCAGCATTTT. This encodes CASSQDYGSSQHF.

The CDR3 DNA reads TGTGCCATCAGTACGGGGACTAGCGGGGAGTACAATGAGCAGTTCTTC. It translates to CAISTGTSGEYNEQFF. V gene TRBV10-3 combines with J gene TRBJ2-1; 13 bases match TRBD2. The V and J ends lost 5 bases and 4 bases, in that order; junction bases with no gene match: 5. The CDR3 extends over 16 amino acids. Germline V lookup: CDR1 ENHRY, CDR2 SYGVKD.

The rearrangement joins TRBV5-1 to TRBJ2-7; 7 nucleotides match TRBD2. The CDR3 spans 14 residues. Trimming removed 7 bases from V and 2 bases from J; junction bases left unmatched: 9. Germline loops: CDR1 SGHRS, CDR2 YFSETQ. CDR3 in DNA: TGCGCCAGCGTGGGGGGGGATGAGGCCTACGAGCAGTACTTC. It codes for CASVGGDEAYEQYF.

This clone turned up a few times. The chain has TRBV30 and TRBJ1-1, with D hard to call. The length of the CDR3 is 13 residues. V was trimmed by 5 bases and J by 5 bases, leaving 15 bases between them. Germline-derived CDR1 and CDR2 are GTSNPN and SVGIG (reference sequence). This CDR3 is CAWGWTRVTEAFF. The CDR3 bases are TGTGCCTGGGGCTGGACGAGGGTAACTGAAGCTTTCTTT.

This clone was observed a few times. This sequence joins TRBV4-1 and TRBJ1-5, with TRBD1 matching over 7 bases. CDR3 length: 14 residues. With V trimmed by 0 bases and J by 9 bases, 5 bases remained unmatched. Germline-derived CDR1 and CDR2 are MGHRA and YSYEKL. In DNA, the CDR3 is TGCGCCAGCAGCCAAGATGGACAGGTCCGGCCCCAGCATTTT. It translates to CASSQDGQVRPQHF.

This clone showed up just once. This sequence joins TRBV25-1 and TRBJ1-2; D unclear. Trimming shortened V by 2 bases and J by 8 bases, and 9 bases separated the two germline ends. The CDR3 runs to 12 residues. CDR1 is MGHDK, CDR2 SYGVNS, per germline. Here the CDR3 reads CASSEAGWGYTF. The CDR3 DNA follows: TGTGCCAGCAGTGAAGCCGGTTGGGGCTACACCTTC.

J is TRBJ1-2 and V is TRBV7-6; 11 nucleotides match TRBD1. The CDR3 length is 17 residues. J gave up 4 bases and V 0 bases, and 7 bases lay outside the gene matches. Per the germline V gene, CDR1 is SGHVS and CDR2 is FNYEAQ. CDR3 sequence reads: CASSLARDRGLCYGYTF. Written as DNA, the CDR3 is TGTGCCAGCAGCTTAGCGAGGGACAGGGGGTTGTGCTATGGCTACACCTTC.

This clone was seen a few times. The V and J genes are TRBV19 and TRBJ2-7, with D maybe TRBD1 (5 bases). Germline lookup yields CDR1 LNHDA and CDR2 SQIVND (reference sequence). The CDR3 extends over 13 amino acids. With 4 bases removed from V and 6 bases from J, the gap between germline ends came to 13 bases. The CDR3 region has the DNA TGTGCCAGTAGTAACCAGGGCCCGGGCGAGCAGTACTTC. Translation: CASSNQGPGEQYF. Using reference TRBV19 and TRBJ2-7 for the parts outside the CDR3, the full variable domain is DGGITQSPKYLFRKEGQNVTLSCEQNLNHDAMYWYRQDPGQGLRLIYYSQIVNDFQKGDIAEGYSVSREKKESFPLTVTSAQKNPTAFYLCASSNQGPGEQYFGPGTRLTVT.